Each of the 20 T cell receptor beta chains below was sequenced from the same sample in a study of cytomegalovirus exposure and HLA in healthy donors. PCR involved 60 Vbeta and 13 Jbeta primers. Using immunoSEQ multiplex PCR, the repertoire was profiled, and TCRdb retains in-frame clones only, with some absent. The table includes about 140,000 clones, more than 70% detected once. The specimen sequenced was PBMCs. The receptors here all came from a man younger than 35 in good health and CMV-seropositive.

The chain is built from TRBV19 and TRBJ2-5; D perhaps matches TRBD2 (5 bases). Per germline, CDR1 LNHDA and CDR2 SQIVND (reference sequence). The CDR3 is made up of 16 amino acids. V was pared by 5 bases and J by 3 bases, with 19 bases between. The CDR3 sequence: CASSSRDPTVKETQYF. The CDR3 nucleotides are TGTGCCAGTAGTTCACGGGATCCAACAGTAAAAGAGACCCAGTACTTC.

The J gene is TRBJ2-7, the V gene TRBV5-1; 8 nucleotides line up with TRBD2. V was clipped by 6 bases and J by 2 bases; unmatched bases: 10. Germline CDR1 is SGHRS and CDR2 is YFSETQ. The CDR3 has 15 residues. CDR3 loop: CASNNVAGGPYEQYF. Written as DNA, the CDR3 is TGCGCCAGCAATAACGTCGCGGGAGGTCCCTACGAGCAGTACTTC.

This chain uses TRBV5-1 with TRBJ2-3; D might be TRBD1 (6 bases). V shed 6 bases and J shed 0 bases, with 14 bases lying between them. There are 15 residues in the CDR3. Germline V CDR1 and CDR2: SGHRS, YFSETQ. The CDR3 protein is CASKGPGVSTDTQYF. The DNA for the CDR3 is TGCGCCAGCAAGGGTCCAGGGGTGAGCACAGATACGCAGTATTTT. Together with reference TRBV5-1 and TRBJ2-3, the CDR3 gives the full variable domain: KAGVTQTPRYLIKTRGQQVTLSCSPISGHRSVSWYQQTPGQGLQFLFEYFSETQRNKGNFPGRFSGRQFSNSRSEMNVSTLELGDSALYLCASKGPGVSTDTQYFGPGTRLTVL.

The chain joins TRBV5-1 to TRBJ1-2, with D tentatively TRBD1 (5 bases). Trimming removed 3 bases at V and 2 bases at J, with 11 bases between. From germline, CDR1 is SGHRS and CDR2 YFSETQ. The CDR3 sequence is 14 residues long. CDR3 protein: CASSSPGLNYGYTF. CDR3 in DNA: TGCGCCAGCAGCTCACCGGGACTCAACTATGGCTACACCTTC.

The V gene is TRBV15, the J gene TRBJ1-1; TRBD1 agrees at 9 bases. CDR1 is LNHNV and CDR2 is YYDKDF in the germline V gene (reference sequence). This CDR3 comprises 15 residues. Losses at the gene ends were 0 bases for V and 6 bases for J; bases not matched to a gene: 5. Here the CDR3 reads CATSRENRGLSEAFF. The CDR3 nucleotides read TGTGCCACCAGCAGAGAAAACAGGGGGCTTTCTGAAGCTTTCTTT.

J is TRBJ1-1 and V is TRBV15; 12 bases are a match to TRBD1. Germline trimming cut 2 bases from V and 7 bases from J; bases unmatched to any gene: 11. The CDR3 totals 17 residues. Germline-derived CDR1 and CDR2 are LNHNV and YYDKDF (reference sequence). The CDR3 DNA is TGTGCCACCAGCAGAATCGGGACAGGGGGCTCCTTCCTTGAAGCTTTCTTT. It codes for CATSRIGTGGSFLEAFF.

The J gene is TRBJ1-5, the V gene TRBV4-1, with TRBD1 as a possible D gene (6 bases). Per germline, CDR1 MGHRA and CDR2 YSYEKL. This CDR3 is 16 amino acids long. Trimming stripped 0 bases from V and 2 bases from J, with 11 bases between. CDR3 amino acids: CASSQDGRGGNQPQHF. Written as DNA, the CDR3 is TGCGCCAGCAGCCAAGATGGCAGGGGAGGCAATCAGCCCCAGCATTTT.

This rearrangement joins TRBV28 to TRBJ2-5, with 8 bases lining up with TRBD1. The CDR3 runs to 15 residues. The germline CDR1 and CDR2 sequences are MDHEN and SYDVKM. V was clipped by 3 bases and J by 2 bases; unmatched bases: 5. The CDR3 reads CASSFSGTGQETQYF. In DNA form, the CDR3 reads TGTGCCAGCAGTTTTTCCGGGACAGGTCAAGAGACCCAGTACTTC.

The chain is built from TRBV2 and TRBJ2-4; 13 nucleotides line up with TRBD2. CDR3 length equals 15 residues. Trimming cost V 4 bases and J 6 bases; bases outside gene matches: 3. Germline loops: CDR1 SNHLY, CDR2 FYNNEI. The DNA of the CDR3 is TGTGCCAGCAGTGGGACTAGCGGGAGACGAAACATTCAGTACTTC. Translating it yields CASSGTSGRRNIQYF.

V and J are TRBV4-1 and TRBJ2-7; 7 nucleotides agree with TRBD2. The CDR3 contains 14 residues. V dropped 4 bases and J dropped 0; count of bases not matched to a gene: 3. Germline V gene lookup returns CDR1 MGHRA and CDR2 YSYEKL. CDR3 in DNA: TGCGCCAGCAGCCTCGGGACTAACTCCTACGAGCAGTACTTC. This translates into CASSLGTNSYEQYF.

The chain employs TRBV5-1 and TRBJ2-2; the D is unclear. V lost 1 base and J lost 6, with 7 bases in between. The CDR3 contains 13 residues. Germline lookup yields CDR1 SGHRS and CDR2 YFSETQ. In DNA, the CDR3 is TGCGCCAGCAGCTTGACTACGGCCGGGGAGCTGTTTTTT. This gives the protein CASSLTTAGELFF.

The chain carries TRBV29-1 and TRBJ1-4; D might be TRBD1 (5 bases). The V gene lost 2 bases and the J gene lost 12 bases, with 7 bases spanning the gap. This CDR3 spans 10 amino acids. Germline CDR1 SQVTM, CDR2 ANQGSEA. CDR3 in amino acids: CSVETGELFF. The CDR3 region has the DNA TGCAGCGTTGAAACAGGTGAACTGTTTTTT.

The CDR3 DNA sequence: TGTGCCAGCAGCCGAGCCAGGACTCTACAGGGTGGCTACACCTTC. As protein: CASSRARTLQGGYTF. The chain is built from TRBV6-5 and TRBJ1-2, with a tentative D call TRBD1 (6 bases). Germline V lookup: CDR1 MNHEY, CDR2 SVGAGI. This CDR3 has 15 residues. Trimming cost V 6 bases and J 7 bases, with 21 bases left between them.

This rearrangement joins TRBV6-4 to TRBJ2-5; tentatively, D is TRBD2 (6 bases). V lost 6 bases, J lost 4 bases, and 18 bases lay in between. The length of the CDR3 is 15 residues. Looked up from germline, CDR1 is MRHNA and CDR2 is SNTAGT. Here the CDR3 reads CASSFLRGSAETQYF. The CDR3 bases are TGTGCCAGCAGCTTCCTGCGGGGTAGCGCAGAGACCCAGTACTTC.

This rearrangement joins TRBV7-2 to TRBJ2-3; tentative D call: TRBD2 (5 bases). Germline V gives CDR1 SGHTA, CDR2 FQGNSA. Trimming pared 5 bases from V and 0 bases from J, leaving 12 bases between. This CDR3 spans 15 amino acids. The chain's CDR3 is CASSPRKRSTDTQYF. The CDR3 DNA is TGTGCCAGCAGCCCCCGAAAGCGGAGCACAGATACGCAGTATTTT.

The chain employs TRBV9 and TRBJ2-1; 7 positions agree with TRBD1. Germline CDR1 SGDLS, CDR2 YYNGEE. V shed 0 bases and J 7 bases; nucleotides not matched to a gene: 10. The CDR3 extends over 16 amino acids. The CDR3, as DNA: TGTGCCAGCAGCGTAGACGGTGGGGGACAGCTGAATGAGCAGTTCTTC. Translation: CASSVDGGGQLNEQFF.

In DNA form, the CDR3 reads TGTGCCAGCAGCCCTTACAGGGGATGGGAGCAGTACTTC. Protein: CASSPYRGWEQYF. The rearrangement links TRBV21-1 to TRBJ2-7; TRBD1 was called by the table and not checked on the DNA. TRBV21-1 has pseudogene status. This CDR3 contains 13 residues.

This chain connects TRBV6-1 to TRBJ1-1; the D gene is possibly TRBD1 (6 bases). Per germline, CDR1 MNHNS and CDR2 SASEGT. The germline V and J ends were trimmed by 6 bases and 5 bases, with 13 bases remaining between them. The CDR3 sequence is 13 residues long. The chain's CDR3 is CASRTGTPTEAFF. CDR3 DNA: TGTGCCAGCAGGACCGGGACACCAACTGAAGCTTTCTTT.

The chain has TRBV6-6 and TRBJ1-4; D may be TRBD1 (5 bases). Trimming took off 5 bases at V and 3 bases at J, with 16 bases between the two ends. CDR1 and CDR2 (germline): MNHNY, SVGAGI (reference sequence). The CDR3 totals 16 residues. CDR3 residues: CASSPPNRNSNEKLFF. The CDR3 DNA is TGTGCCAGCAGTCCTCCCAACAGGAATTCTAATGAAAAACTGTTTTTT.

The chain employs TRBV19 and TRBJ2-2; weak D call: TRBD1 (6 bases). Per the germline V gene, CDR1 is LNHDA and CDR2 is SQIVND (reference sequence). The CDR3 is made up of 14 amino acids. V dropped 4 bases and J dropped 5 bases, with 11 bases sitting between them. CDR3 protein: CASSTGTQTGELFF. CDR3 in DNA: TGTGCCAGTAGTACCGGGACACAAACCGGGGAGCTGTTTTTT.